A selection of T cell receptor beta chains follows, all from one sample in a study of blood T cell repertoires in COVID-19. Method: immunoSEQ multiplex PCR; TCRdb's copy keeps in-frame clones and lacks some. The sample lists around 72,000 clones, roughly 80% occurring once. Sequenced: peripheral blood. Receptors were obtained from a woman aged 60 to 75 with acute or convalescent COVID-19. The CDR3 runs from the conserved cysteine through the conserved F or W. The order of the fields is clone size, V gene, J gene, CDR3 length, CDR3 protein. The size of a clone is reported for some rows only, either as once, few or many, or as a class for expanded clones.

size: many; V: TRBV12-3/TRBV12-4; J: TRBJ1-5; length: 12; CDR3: CASSSVGQPQHF
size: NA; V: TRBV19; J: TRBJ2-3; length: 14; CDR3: CASSLGTSGDTQYF
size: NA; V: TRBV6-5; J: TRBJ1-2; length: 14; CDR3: CASSYVAGGRGYTF
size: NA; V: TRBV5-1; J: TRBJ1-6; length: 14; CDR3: CASSLGQGNSPLHF
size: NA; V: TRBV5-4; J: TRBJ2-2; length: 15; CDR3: CASSLGEPNTGELFF
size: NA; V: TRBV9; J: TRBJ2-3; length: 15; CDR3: CASSERLGVQDTQYF
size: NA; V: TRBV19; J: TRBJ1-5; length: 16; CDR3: CASTLTRQGRGQPQHF
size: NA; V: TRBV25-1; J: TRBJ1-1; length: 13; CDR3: CASRDTLNTEAFF
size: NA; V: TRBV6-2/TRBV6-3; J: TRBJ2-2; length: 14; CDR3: CASSWGQGTGELFF
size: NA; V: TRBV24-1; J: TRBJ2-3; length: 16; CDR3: CATSDGLAGGTDTQYF
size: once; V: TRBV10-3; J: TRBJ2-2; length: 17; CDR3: CAISEYGQRGVTGELFF
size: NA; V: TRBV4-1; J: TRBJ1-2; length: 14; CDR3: CASSQDRAGHGYTF
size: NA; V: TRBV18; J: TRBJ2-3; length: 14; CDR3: CASSPGEGVGTQYF
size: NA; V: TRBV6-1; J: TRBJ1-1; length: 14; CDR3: CASSEMWGRVEAFF
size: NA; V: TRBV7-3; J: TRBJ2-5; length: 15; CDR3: CASSPLAGGRETQYF
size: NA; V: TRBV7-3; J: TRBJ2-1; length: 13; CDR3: CASSSSGGNEQFF
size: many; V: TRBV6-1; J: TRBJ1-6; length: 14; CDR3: CASSEGQGNSPLHF
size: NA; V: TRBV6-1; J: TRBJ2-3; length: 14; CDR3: CASSEARDSSTQYF
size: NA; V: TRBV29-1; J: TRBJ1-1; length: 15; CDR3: CSVDRGNWGNTEAFF
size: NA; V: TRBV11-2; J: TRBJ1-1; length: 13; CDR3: CASRRPGNTEAFF
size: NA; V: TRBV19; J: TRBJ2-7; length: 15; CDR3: CASSMKQGSLHEQYF
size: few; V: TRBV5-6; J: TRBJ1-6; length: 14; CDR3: CASSATRTVSPLHF
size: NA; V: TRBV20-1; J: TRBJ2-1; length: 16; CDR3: CSASQLVRPPYNEQFF
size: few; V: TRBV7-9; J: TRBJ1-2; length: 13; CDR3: CASSFTGYYGYTF
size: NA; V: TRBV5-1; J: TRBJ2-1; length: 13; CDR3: CASRLGQGNEQFF
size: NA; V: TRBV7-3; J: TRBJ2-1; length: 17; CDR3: CASSLVRLGPSYNEQFF
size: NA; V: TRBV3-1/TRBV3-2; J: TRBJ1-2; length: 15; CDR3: CASSQEGRGDYGYTF
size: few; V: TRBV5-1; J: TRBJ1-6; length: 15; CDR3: CASSKENSYNSPLHF
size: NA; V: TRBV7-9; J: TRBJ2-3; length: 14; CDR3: CASGPAGETDTQYF
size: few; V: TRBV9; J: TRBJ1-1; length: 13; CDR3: CASSVALNTEAFF
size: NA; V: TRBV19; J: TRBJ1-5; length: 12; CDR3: CASSDFTGPQHF